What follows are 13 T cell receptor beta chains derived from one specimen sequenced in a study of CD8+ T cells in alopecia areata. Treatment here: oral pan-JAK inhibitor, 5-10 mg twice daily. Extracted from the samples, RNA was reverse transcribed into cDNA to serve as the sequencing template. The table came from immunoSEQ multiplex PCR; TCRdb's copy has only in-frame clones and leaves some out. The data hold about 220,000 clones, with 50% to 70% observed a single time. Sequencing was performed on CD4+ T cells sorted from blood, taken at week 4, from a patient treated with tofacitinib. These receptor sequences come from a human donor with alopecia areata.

This CDR3 reads CSVDSYRVGYGYTF. The CDR3 nucleotides are TGCAGCGTTGATTCATACAGGGTTGGATATGGCTACACCTTC. The genes are TRBV29-1 and TRBJ1-2; D might be TRBD1 (6 bases). Germline lookup yields CDR1 SQVTM and CDR2 ANQGSEA. The CDR3 covers 14 residues. Trimming pared 3 bases from V and 5 bases from J, leaving 16 bases between.

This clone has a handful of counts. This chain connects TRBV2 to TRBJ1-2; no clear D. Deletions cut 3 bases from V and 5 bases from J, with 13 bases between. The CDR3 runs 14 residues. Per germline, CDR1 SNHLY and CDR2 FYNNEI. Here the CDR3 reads CASSETAVSYGYTF. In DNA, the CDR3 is TGTGCCAGCAGTGAGACGGCCGTCTCTTATGGCTACACCTTC.

CDR3: CASSLDWNQPQHF. CDR3 DNA: TGTGCCAGCAGCCTGGACTGGAATCAGCCCCAGCATTTT. The chain carries TRBV2 and TRBJ1-5; D remains ambiguous. This CDR3 has 13 residues. Trimming shortened V by 6 bases and J by 4 bases, and 10 bases separated the two germline ends. CDR1 SNHLY and CDR2 FYNNEI come from the germline V gene.

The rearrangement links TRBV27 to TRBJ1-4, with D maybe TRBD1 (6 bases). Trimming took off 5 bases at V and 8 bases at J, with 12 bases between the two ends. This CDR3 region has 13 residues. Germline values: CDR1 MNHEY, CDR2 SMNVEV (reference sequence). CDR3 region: CASSRGVREKLFF. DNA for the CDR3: TGTGCCAGCAGTAGGGGGGTCCGCGAAAAACTGTTTTTT.

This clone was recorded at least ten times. The CDR3, as DNA: TGTGCCAGCAGCCCCCAGGACACCGGGGAGCTGTTTTTT. Translated, it gives CASSPQDTGELFF. The chain joins TRBV14 to TRBJ2-2; D not certain. The CDR3 is 13 residues long. V was cut by 4 bases and J by 3 bases, with 6 bases left in between. The germline V gene has CDR1 SGHDN and CDR2 FVKESK.

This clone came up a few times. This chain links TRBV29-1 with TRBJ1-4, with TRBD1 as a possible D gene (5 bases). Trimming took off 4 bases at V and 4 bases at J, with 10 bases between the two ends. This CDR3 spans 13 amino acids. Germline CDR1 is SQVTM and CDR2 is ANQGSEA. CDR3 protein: CSVAGPSNEKLFF. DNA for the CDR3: TGCAGCGTTGCAGGGCCTAGTAATGAAAAACTGTTTTTT.

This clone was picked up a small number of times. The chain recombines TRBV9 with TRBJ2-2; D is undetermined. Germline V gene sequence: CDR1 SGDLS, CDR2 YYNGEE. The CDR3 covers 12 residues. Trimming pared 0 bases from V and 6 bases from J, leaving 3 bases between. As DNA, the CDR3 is TGTGCCAGCAGCGTAGACCCCGGGGAGCTGTTTTTT. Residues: CASSVDPGELFF.

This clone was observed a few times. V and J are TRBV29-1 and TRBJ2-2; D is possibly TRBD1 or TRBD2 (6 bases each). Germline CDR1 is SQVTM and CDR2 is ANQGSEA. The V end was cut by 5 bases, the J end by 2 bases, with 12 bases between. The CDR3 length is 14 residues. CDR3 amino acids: CSVPAGGNTGELFF. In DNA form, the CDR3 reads TGCAGCGTTCCGGCCGGGGGCAACACCGGGGAGCTGTTTTTT.

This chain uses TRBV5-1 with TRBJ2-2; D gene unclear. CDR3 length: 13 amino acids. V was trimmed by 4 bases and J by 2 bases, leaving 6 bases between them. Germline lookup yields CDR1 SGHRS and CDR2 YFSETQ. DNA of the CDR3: TGCGCCAGCAGCGTAAGCAACACCGGGGAGCTGTTTTTT. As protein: CASSVSNTGELFF.

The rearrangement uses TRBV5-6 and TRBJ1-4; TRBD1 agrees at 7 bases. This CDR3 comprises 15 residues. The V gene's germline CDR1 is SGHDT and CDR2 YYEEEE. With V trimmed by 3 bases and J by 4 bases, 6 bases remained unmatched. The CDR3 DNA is TGTGCCAGCAGCTCCAAGGGACAGCTTAATGAAAAACTGTTTTTT. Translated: CASSSKGQLNEKLFF.

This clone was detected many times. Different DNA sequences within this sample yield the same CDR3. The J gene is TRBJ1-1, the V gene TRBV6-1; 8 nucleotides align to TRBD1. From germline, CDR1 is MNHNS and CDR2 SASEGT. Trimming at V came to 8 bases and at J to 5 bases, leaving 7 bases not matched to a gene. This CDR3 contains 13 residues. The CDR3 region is CASSGTGRTEAFF. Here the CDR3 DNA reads TGTGCCAGCTCCGGGACAGGAAGGACTGAAGCTTTCTTT.

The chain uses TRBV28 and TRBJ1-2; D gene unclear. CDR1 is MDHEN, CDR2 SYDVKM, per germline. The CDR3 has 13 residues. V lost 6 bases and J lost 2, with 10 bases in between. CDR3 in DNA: TGTGCCAGCAGAAATCAAGACAACTATGGCTACACCTTC. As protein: CASRNQDNYGYTF.

The CDR3 protein is CASSAGGGFSYEQYF. The CDR3 nucleotides read TGTGCCAGCAGCGCCGGCGGGGGCTTCTCCTACGAGCAGTACTTC. This chain joins TRBV9 and TRBJ2-7, with D possibly matching TRBD2 (7 bases). Germline V gene data show CDR1 as SGDLS and CDR2 as YYNGEE. The CDR3 length is 15 residues. V was trimmed by 3 bases and J by 0 bases, leaving 13 bases between them.